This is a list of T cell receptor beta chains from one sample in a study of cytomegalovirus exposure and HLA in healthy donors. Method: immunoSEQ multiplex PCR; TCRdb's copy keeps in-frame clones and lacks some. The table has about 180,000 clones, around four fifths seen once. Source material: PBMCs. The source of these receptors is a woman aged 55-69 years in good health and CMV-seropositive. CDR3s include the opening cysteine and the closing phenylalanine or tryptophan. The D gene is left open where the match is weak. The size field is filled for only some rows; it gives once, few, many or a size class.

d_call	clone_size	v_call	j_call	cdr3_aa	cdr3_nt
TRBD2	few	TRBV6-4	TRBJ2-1	CASRPGTSGRNEQFF	TGTGCCAGCAGACCCGGGACTAGCGGGAGAAATGAGCAGTTCTTC
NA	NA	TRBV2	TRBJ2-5	CASSGRVGSQETQYF	TGTGCCAGCAGTGGTCGGGTGGGGAGCCAAGAGACCCAGTACTTC
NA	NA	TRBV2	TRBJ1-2	CASSAMGLIYGYTF	TGTGCCAGCAGTGCGATGGGGCTCATTTATGGCTACACCTTC
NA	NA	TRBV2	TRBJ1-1	CASREQGPEWSVAFF	TGTGCCAGCAGGGAACAGGGTCCCGAATGGTCTGTAGCTTTCTTT
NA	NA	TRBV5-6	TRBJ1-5	CASSFNSPGAQPQHF	TGTGCCAGCAGCTTTAATTCTCCGGGAGCCCAGCCCCAGCATTTT
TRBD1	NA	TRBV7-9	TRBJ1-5	CASSPPGQGASSSNQPQHF	TGTGCCAGCAGCCCACCGGGACAGGGGGCTTCCTCGAGCAATCAGCCCCAGCATTTT
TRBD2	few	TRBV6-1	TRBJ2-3	CASSEALAGGFLTDTQYF	TGTGCCAGCAGTGAAGCACTAGCGGGAGGATTTCTGACAGATACGCAGTATTTT
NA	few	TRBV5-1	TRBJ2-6	CASSLGPGVGANVLTF	TGCGCCAGCAGCTTGGGCCCAGGGGTTGGGGCCAACGTCCTGACTTTC
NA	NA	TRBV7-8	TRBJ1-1	CASSITSGTTGAEAFF	TGTGCCAGCAGCATAACCTCAGGGACAACAGGCGCTGAAGCTTTCTTT
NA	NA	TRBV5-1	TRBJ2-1	CASSMADEQFF	TGCGCCAGCAGTATGGCGGATGAGCAGTTCTTC
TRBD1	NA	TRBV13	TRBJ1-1	CASSWGTGGPNTEAFF	TGTGCCAGCAGCTGGGGGACAGGAGGGCCGAACACTGAAGCTTTCTTT
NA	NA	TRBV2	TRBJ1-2	CASSVQRSFSF	TGTGCCAGCAGTGTCCAGCGGTCCTTCTCCTTC
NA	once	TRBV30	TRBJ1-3	CACGRNTIYF	TGTGCCTGCGGTAGAAACACCATATATTTT
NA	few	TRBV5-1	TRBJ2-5	CASSSGFQETQYF	TGCGCCAGCAGCTCGGGATTTCAAGAGACCCAGTACTTC
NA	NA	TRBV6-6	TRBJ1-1	CASIDLIGEHTEAFF	TGTGCCAGCATTGACTTAATTGGCGAACACACTGAAGCTTTCTTT
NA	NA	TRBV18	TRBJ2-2	CASSPLSAGFTGELFF	TGTGCCAGCTCACCCTTATCGGCAGGGTTCACCGGGGAGCTGTTTTTT
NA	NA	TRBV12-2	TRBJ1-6	CASRCCRGSYNSPLHF	TGTGCAAGTCGCTGTTGCAGGGGTAGTTATAATTCACCCCTCCACTTT
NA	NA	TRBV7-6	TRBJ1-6	CASSLDTSSYNSPLHF	TGTGCCAGCAGCTTAGACACAAGCTCCTATAATTCACCCCTCCACTTT
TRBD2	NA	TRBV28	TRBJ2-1	CASKELAGGNNEQFF	TGTGCCAGCAAGGAACTAGCGGGGGGAAACAATGAGCAGTTCTTC
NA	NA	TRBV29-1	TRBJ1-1	CSVASVNTEAFF	TGCAGCGTTGCTTCAGTGAACACTGAAGCTTTCTTT
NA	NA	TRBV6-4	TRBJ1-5	CASSPQENQPQHF	TGTGCCAGCAGTCCGCAGGAAAATCAGCCCCAGCATTTT
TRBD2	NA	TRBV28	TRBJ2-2	CASSFSSGGNTGELFF	TGTGCCAGCAGTTTCTCTAGCGGGGGGAACACCGGGGAGCTGTTTTTT
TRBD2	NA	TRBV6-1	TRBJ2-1	CASKRGGPLNEQFF	TGTGCCAGCAAGCGGGGAGGGCCACTCAATGAGCAGTTCTTC
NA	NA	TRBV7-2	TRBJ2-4	CASSLAGLAKNIQYF	TGTGCCAGCAGCTTAGCGGGCCTAGCCAAAAACATTCAGTACTTC
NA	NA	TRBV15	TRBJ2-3	CATSDIDVKDTQYF	TGTGCCACCAGCGACATCGACGTGAAGGATACGCAGTATTTT
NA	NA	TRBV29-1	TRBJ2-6	CSVDSTGANVLTF	TGCAGCGTTGATAGTACTGGGGCCAACGTCCTGACTTTC
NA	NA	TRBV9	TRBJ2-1	CASSAAAGGWYNEQFF	TGTGCCAGCAGCGCTGCGGCTGGCGGGTGGTACAATGAGCAGTTCTTC
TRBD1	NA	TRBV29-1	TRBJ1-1	CSGAGTVNTEAFF	TGCAGCGGGGCCGGGACAGTAAACACTGAAGCTTTCTTT
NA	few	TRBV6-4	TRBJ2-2	CASRETVAGELFF	TGTGCCAGCAGGGAGACAGTAGCCGGGGAGCTGTTTTTT
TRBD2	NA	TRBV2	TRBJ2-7	CASSDGLAGNEQYF	TGTGCCAGCAGTGATGGGTTAGCGGGGAACGAGCAGTACTTC
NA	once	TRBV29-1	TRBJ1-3	CSGGQGPGNTIYF	TGCAGTGGTGGTCAGGGCCCCGGAAACACCATATATTTT
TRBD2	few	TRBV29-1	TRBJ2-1	CSVEGLAGGDHEQFF	TGCAGCGTTGAAGGCCTAGCGGGAGGGGATCATGAGCAGTTCTTC
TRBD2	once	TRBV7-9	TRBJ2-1	CASSPFRRASGSTDEQFF	TGTGCCAGCAGCCCTTTCCGTCGGGCTAGCGGGAGTACAGATGAGCAGTTCTTC
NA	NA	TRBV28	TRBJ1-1	CASSFFRQFNTEAFF	TGTGCCAGCAGTTTTTTCAGACAATTTAACACTGAAGCTTTCTTT
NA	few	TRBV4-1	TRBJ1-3	CASSRGGLVVGGNTIYF	TGCGCCAGCAGCCGGGGAGGGCTCGTCGTAGGGGGAAACACCATATATTTT
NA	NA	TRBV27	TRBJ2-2	CASSPSNTGELFF	TGTGCCAGCAGTCCCTCGAACACCGGGGAGCTGTTTTTT
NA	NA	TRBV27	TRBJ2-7	CASSLGSDYEQYF	TGTGCCAGCAGTTTAGGCAGCGACTACGAGCAGTACTTC
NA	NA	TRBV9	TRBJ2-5	CASSVEGVGETQYF	TGTGCCAGCAGCGTCGAGGGGGTAGGGGAGACCCAGTACTTC
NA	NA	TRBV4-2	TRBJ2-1	CASGLLRGLFF	TGTGCCAGCGGACTGCTGCGGGGGCTGTTCTTC
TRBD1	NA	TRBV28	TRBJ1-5	CASSTTGFQPQHF	TGTGCCAGCAGCACGACAGGGTTCCAGCCCCAGCATTTT
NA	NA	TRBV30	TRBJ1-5	CAWSSNRKSNQPQHF	TGTGCCTGGAGTTCCAACAGGAAGAGCAATCAGCCCCAGCATTTT
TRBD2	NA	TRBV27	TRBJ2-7	CASWGGRAEQYF	TGTGCCAGCTGGGGGGGGAGGGCGGAGCAGTACTTC
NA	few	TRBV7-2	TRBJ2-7	CASRPSGTPLSYEQYF	TGTGCCAGCAGACCTTCCGGGACACCCCTCTCCTACGAGCAGTACTTC
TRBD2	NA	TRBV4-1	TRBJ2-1	CASSPLGLAGRFF	TGCGCCAGCAGCCCCCTAGGACTAGCGGGCCGCTTCTTC
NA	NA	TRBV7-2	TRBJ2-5	CASSQNLVSETQYF	TGTGCCAGCAGCCAAAATCTAGTTTCAGAGACCCAGTACTTC
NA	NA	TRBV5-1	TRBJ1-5	CASSLDSLSNQPQHF	TGCGCCAGCAGCTTGGACAGTCTGAGCAATCAGCCCCAGCATTTT
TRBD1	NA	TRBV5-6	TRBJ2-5	CASSEQGEETQYF	TGTGCCAGCAGCGAACAGGGGGAGGAGACCCAGTACTTC
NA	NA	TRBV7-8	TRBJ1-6	CASRLEATPPLHF	TGTGCCAGCAGACTAGAGGCAACCCCACCCCTCCACTTT
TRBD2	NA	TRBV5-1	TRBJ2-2	CASSSLAGGNTGELFF	TGCGCCAGCAGCTCACTAGCGGGGGGGAACACCGGGGAGCTGTTTTTT
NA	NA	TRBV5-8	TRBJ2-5	CASSYQGLTQETQYF	TGTGCCAGCAGTTACCAGGGTTTAACACAAGAGACCCAGTACTTC
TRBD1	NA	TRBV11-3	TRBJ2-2	CASSRGTGAITGELFF	TGTGCCAGCAGCCGGGGGACAGGGGCCATCACCGGGGAGCTGTTTTTT
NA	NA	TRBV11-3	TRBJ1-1	CASAAGPANTEAFF	TGTGCCAGCGCGGCGGGGCCGGCGAACACTGAAGCTTTCTTT
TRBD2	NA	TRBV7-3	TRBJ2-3	CASSPGTSAGAQYF	TGTGCCAGCAGCCCAGGGACTAGCGCGGGGGCGCAGTATTTT
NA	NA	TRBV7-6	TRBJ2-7	CASSLVDISYEQYF	TGTGCCAGCAGCTTAGTGGACATATCCTACGAGCAGTACTTC
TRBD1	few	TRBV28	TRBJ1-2	CASTPGQGTYGYTF	TGTGCCAGCACACCGGGACAGGGAACCTATGGCTACACCTTC
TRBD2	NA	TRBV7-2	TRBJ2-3	CASSLVRLAGGGADTQYF	TGTGCCAGCAGCTTAGTAAGGCTAGCGGGAGGTGGCGCAGATACGCAGTATTTT
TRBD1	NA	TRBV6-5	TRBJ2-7	CASSFSGTGISYEQYF	TGTGCCAGCAGTTTTTCCGGGACAGGGATCTCCTACGAGCAGTACTTC
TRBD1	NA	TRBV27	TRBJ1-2	CASSGQGDYGYTF	TGTGCCAGCAGCGGACAGGGCGACTATGGCTACACCTTC
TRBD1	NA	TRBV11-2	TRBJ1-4	CASSLTGFEKLFF	TGTGCCAGCAGCTTGACAGGGTTTGAAAAACTGTTTTTT
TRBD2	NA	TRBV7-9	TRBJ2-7	CASSSRTSGYEQYF	TGTGCCAGCAGCTCCAGGACTAGCGGCTACGAGCAGTACTTC